This is a list of T cell receptor beta chains from one sample in a study of shared clonotypes between healthy human individuals. Only in-frame clones appear in the TCRdb table, and some are missing; sequencing was by immunoSEQ multiplex PCR. Counted here are about 2 million clones, about 95% occurring once; the ten biggest clones make up roughly 1%. Specimen: naive CD8+ T cells sorted from blood. The receptors come from a man between 18 and 35 years old in good health. CDR3s include the opening cysteine and the closing phenylalanine or tryptophan. Fields, in order: J gene, clone size, V gene, D gene, CDR3 length, CDR3 protein, CDR3 DNA. D genes are given only for firm matches. Only some rows state a clone size, as once, few, many or a class for expanded clones.

J gene: TRBJ2-1
clone size: .
V gene: TRBV9
D gene: .
CDR3 length: 14
CDR3 protein: CASSVEGNQNGQFF
CDR3 DNA: TGTGCCAGCAGCGTAGAGGGGAACCAAAACGGGCAGTTCTTC

J gene: TRBJ1-1
clone size: .
V gene: TRBV29-1
D gene: .
CDR3 length: 13
CDR3 protein: CSVEGHQNTEAFF
CDR3 DNA: TGCAGCGTTGAAGGACACCAGAACACTGAAGCTTTCTTT

J gene: TRBJ2-7
clone size: .
V gene: TRBV7-9
D gene: TRBD2
CDR3 length: 13
CDR3 protein: CATSTSGSYEQYF
CDR3 DNA: TGTGCCACCTCGACTAGCGGTTCCTACGAGCAGTACTTC

J gene: TRBJ2-1
clone size: .
V gene: TRBV7-9
D gene: TRBD2
CDR3 length: 14
CDR3 protein: CASSPWTSSHEQFF
CDR3 DNA: TGTGCCAGCAGCCCATGGACTAGCTCTCATGAGCAGTTCTTC

J gene: TRBJ2-5
clone size: .
V gene: TRBV13
D gene: .
CDR3 length: 17
CDR3 protein: CASSLGFGSIGEETQYF
CDR3 DNA: TGTGCCAGCAGCTTAGGGTTTGGCAGTATAGGGGAAGAGACCCAGTACTTC

J gene: TRBJ1-1
clone size: .
V gene: TRBV9
D gene: .
CDR3 length: 15
CDR3 protein: CASSPTRTYYTEAFF
CDR3 DNA: TGTGCCAGCAGCCCGACACGGACCTACTACACTGAAGCTTTCTTT

J gene: TRBJ1-2
clone size: .
V gene: TRBV27
D gene: .
CDR3 length: 14
CDR3 protein: CASSSTTGLYGYTF
CDR3 DNA: TGTGCCAGCAGTTCAACCACAGGGCTCTATGGCTACACCTTC

J gene: TRBJ1-1
clone size: .
V gene: TRBV27
D gene: .
CDR3 length: 13
CDR3 protein: CASRVSLDTEAFF
CDR3 DNA: TGTGCCAGCAGGGTGAGTTTGGACACTGAAGCTTTCTTT

J gene: TRBJ1-1
clone size: .
V gene: TRBV6-5
D gene: TRBD1
CDR3 length: 14
CDR3 protein: CASSHRDRVWEAFF
CDR3 DNA: TGTGCCAGCAGTCACCGGGACAGGGTATGGGAAGCTTTCTTT

J gene: TRBJ2-3
clone size: .
V gene: TRBV30
D gene: TRBD2
CDR3 length: 14
CDR3 protein: CAWRLWTSEDTQYF
CDR3 DNA: TGTGCCTGGAGGCTGTGGACTAGCGAAGATACGCAGTATTTT

J gene: TRBJ2-1
clone size: .
V gene: TRBV7-6
D gene: .
CDR3 length: 14
CDR3 protein: CASSEGYYYNEQFF
CDR3 DNA: TGTGCCAGCAGCGAGGGGTATTACTACAATGAGCAGTTCTTC

J gene: TRBJ2-7
clone size: .
V gene: TRBV27
D gene: .
CDR3 length: 15
CDR3 protein: CASSQFPSGAYEQYF
CDR3 DNA: TGTGCCAGCAGTCAGTTCCCCTCTGGAGCCTACGAGCAGTACTTC

J gene: TRBJ1-1
clone size: .
V gene: TRBV25-1
D gene: TRBD1
CDR3 length: 15
CDR3 protein: CASSATGGVNTEAFF
CDR3 DNA: TGTGCCAGCAGTGCCACAGGGGGAGTGAACACTGAAGCTTTCTTT

J gene: TRBJ1-1
clone size: .
V gene: TRBV27
D gene: TRBD1
CDR3 length: 14
CDR3 protein: CASRLTGGNTEAFF
CDR3 DNA: TGTGCCAGCAGGCTTACAGGGGGGAACACTGAAGCTTTCTTT

J gene: TRBJ2-5
clone size: once
V gene: TRBV5-5
D gene: .
CDR3 length: 16
CDR3 protein: CASSWGLTAGQETQYF
CDR3 DNA: TGTGCCAGCAGCTGGGGTTTAACAGCAGGCCAAGAGACCCAGTACTTC

J gene: TRBJ2-3
clone size: .
V gene: TRBV5-6
D gene: TRBD1
CDR3 length: 16
CDR3 protein: CASSLGVTGKGDTQYF
CDR3 DNA: TGTGCCAGCAGCTTGGGGGTGACAGGGAAGGGAGATACGCAGTATTTT

J gene: TRBJ1-3
clone size: .
V gene: TRBV5-6
D gene: .
CDR3 length: 15
CDR3 protein: CASSLGDLWGNTIYF
CDR3 DNA: TGTGCCAGCTCCCTGGGGGACCTCTGGGGAAACACCATATATTTT

J gene: TRBJ2-3
clone size: .
V gene: TRBV5-4
D gene: .
CDR3 length: 18
CDR3 protein: CASSLAGQGGTTRDTQYF
CDR3 DNA: TGTGCCAGCAGCTTGGCAGGTCAAGGGGGGACGACTAGGGATACGCAGTATTTT

J gene: TRBJ2-7
clone size: .
V gene: TRBV4-1
D gene: .
CDR3 length: 17
CDR3 protein: CASSQDDEGESVYEQYF
CDR3 DNA: TGCGCCAGCAGCCAAGATGACGAGGGAGAGTCAGTCTACGAGCAGTACTTC

J gene: TRBJ1-1
clone size: .
V gene: TRBV6-5
D gene: .
CDR3 length: 16
CDR3 protein: CASSYPPGIGDTEAFF
CDR3 DNA: TGTGCCAGCAGTTACCCCCCGGGGATAGGTGACACTGAAGCTTTCTTT

J gene: TRBJ2-7
clone size: .
V gene: TRBV7-2
D gene: .
CDR3 length: 12
CDR3 protein: CASRSVLYEQYF
CDR3 DNA: TGTGCCAGCAGAAGCGTGCTCTACGAGCAGTACTTC

J gene: TRBJ2-7
clone size: .
V gene: TRBV5-6
D gene: TRBD1
CDR3 length: 14
CDR3 protein: CASSLKQGNHEQYF
CDR3 DNA: TGTGCCAGCAGCTTGAAACAGGGGAACCACGAGCAGTACTTC

J gene: TRBJ1-5
clone size: .
V gene: TRBV2
D gene: .
CDR3 length: 14
CDR3 protein: CASRGLGEYQPQHF
CDR3 DNA: TGTGCCAGCAGGGGGCTAGGGGAGTATCAGCCCCAGCATTTT

J gene: TRBJ1-6
clone size: .
V gene: TRBV28
D gene: .
CDR3 length: 18
CDR3 protein: CASSLEPQSVSYNSPLHF
CDR3 DNA: TGTGCCAGCAGTTTAGAACCACAGTCGGTGTCCTATAATTCACCCCTCCACTTT

J gene: TRBJ1-1
clone size: .
V gene: TRBV7-9
D gene: .
CDR3 length: 16
CDR3 protein: CASRIQGGDMNTEAFF
CDR3 DNA: TGTGCCAGCAGGATACAGGGAGGAGACATGAACACTGAAGCTTTCTTT

J gene: TRBJ1-4
clone size: .
V gene: TRBV4-3
D gene: .
CDR3 length: 16
CDR3 protein: CASSQVWAQTNEKLFF
CDR3 DNA: TGCGCCAGCAGCCAAGTTTGGGCCCAAACTAATGAAAAACTGTTTTTT

J gene: TRBJ2-3
clone size: .
V gene: TRBV10-3
D gene: .
CDR3 length: 14
CDR3 protein: CATVRPGAEDTQYF
CDR3 DNA: TGTGCCACCGTCAGGCCGGGAGCCGAAGATACGCAGTATTTT

J gene: TRBJ2-7
clone size: .
V gene: TRBV6-6
D gene: .
CDR3 length: 14
CDR3 protein: CASSGTEKGYEQYF
CDR3 DNA: TGTGCCAGCTCCGGGACGGAGAAGGGCTACGAGCAGTACTTC

J gene: TRBJ1-6
clone size: .
V gene: TRBV27
D gene: .
CDR3 length: 15
CDR3 protein: CASSWGGGTHSPLHF
CDR3 DNA: TGTGCCAGCAGTTGGGGCGGGGGAACTCATTCACCCCTCCACTTT

J gene: TRBJ2-5
clone size: .
V gene: TRBV28
D gene: TRBD1
CDR3 length: 16
CDR3 protein: CASTGVQGAVEETQYF
CDR3 DNA: TGTGCCAGCACCGGAGTTCAGGGGGCGGTGGAGGAGACCCAGTACTTC

J gene: TRBJ1-1
clone size: .
V gene: TRBV7-9
D gene: TRBD1
CDR3 length: 16
CDR3 protein: CASSSSTGADVTEAFF
CDR3 DNA: TGTGCCAGCAGCTCATCGACAGGGGCTGATGTTACTGAAGCTTTCTTT

J gene: TRBJ2-7
clone size: .
V gene: TRBV6-5
D gene: .
CDR3 length: 15
CDR3 protein: CASSNWGKASYEQYF
CDR3 DNA: TGTGCCAGCAGCAATTGGGGGAAGGCCTCCTACGAGCAGTACTTC

J gene: TRBJ1-4
clone size: .
V gene: TRBV4-1
D gene: TRBD1
CDR3 length: 14
CDR3 protein: CASSQRGGDEKLFF
CDR3 DNA: TGCGCCAGCAGCCAACGAGGGGGCGACGAAAAACTGTTTTTT

J gene: TRBJ1-1
clone size: .
V gene: TRBV11-2
D gene: .
CDR3 length: 13
CDR3 protein: CASSDDSFLEAFF
CDR3 DNA: TGTGCCAGCAGCGACGACAGTTTCTTGGAAGCTTTCTTT

J gene: TRBJ1-6
clone size: .
V gene: TRBV27
D gene: TRBD1
CDR3 length: 14
CDR3 protein: CASSLDRDNSPLHF
CDR3 DNA: TGTGCCAGCAGCCTCGACAGGGACAATTCACCCCTCCACTTT

J gene: TRBJ2-7
clone size: .
V gene: TRBV5-1
D gene: .
CDR3 length: 16
CDR3 protein: CASSFYPPTGAYEQYF
CDR3 DNA: TGCGCCAGCAGCTTCTATCCTCCCACAGGAGCCTACGAGCAGTACTTC

J gene: TRBJ2-3
clone size: .
V gene: TRBV7-7
D gene: TRBD2
CDR3 length: 15
CDR3 protein: CASSFLAGDTDTQYF
CDR3 DNA: TGTGCTAGCAGCTTTCTCGCGGGGGACACAGATACGCAGTATTTT

J gene: TRBJ2-1
clone size: .
V gene: TRBV10-2
D gene: TRBD2
CDR3 length: 18
CDR3 protein: CASSESFPGLAEYNEQFF
CDR3 DNA: TGCGCCAGCAGTGAATCCTTTCCGGGACTAGCGGAGTACAATGAGCAGTTCTTC

J gene: TRBJ2-2
clone size: once
V gene: TRBV28
D gene: .
CDR3 length: 14
CDR3 protein: CASTRVGDTGELFF
CDR3 DNA: TGTGCCAGCACCCGGGTGGGGGACACCGGGGAGCTGTTTTTT

J gene: TRBJ1-3
clone size: .
V gene: TRBV5-4
D gene: TRBD1
CDR3 length: 15
CDR3 protein: CASSRDRGSGNTIYF
CDR3 DNA: TGTGCCAGCAGCCGCGACAGGGGGTCTGGAAACACCATATATTTT

J gene: TRBJ2-7
clone size: .
V gene: TRBV7-2
D gene: .
CDR3 length: 13
CDR3 protein: CASSFGLAYEQYF
CDR3 DNA: TGTGCCAGCAGCTTTGGGCTGGCCTACGAGCAGTACTTC

J gene: TRBJ2-1
clone size: .
V gene: TRBV5-6
D gene: .
CDR3 length: 13
CDR3 protein: CASSLYTSDEQFF
CDR3 DNA: TGTGCCAGCAGCTTGTACACTTCGGATGAGCAGTTCTTC

J gene: TRBJ2-3
clone size: .
V gene: TRBV10-2
D gene: TRBD2
CDR3 length: 16
CDR3 protein: CASSERTGGGTDTQYF
CDR3 DNA: TGCGCCAGCAGTGAGAGAACGGGAGGGGGCACAGATACGCAGTATTTT

J gene: TRBJ2-5
clone size: .
V gene: TRBV9
D gene: .
CDR3 length: 15
CDR3 protein: CASSPGTTGQETQYF
CDR3 DNA: TGTGCCAGCAGCCCAGGGACCACGGGGCAAGAGACCCAGTACTTC

J gene: TRBJ1-2
clone size: few
V gene: TRBV15
D gene: .
CDR3 length: 15
CDR3 protein: CATSRDTQANYGYTF
CDR3 DNA: TGTGCCACCAGCAGAGATACACAGGCTAACTATGGCTACACCTTC

J gene: TRBJ2-7
clone size: once
V gene: TRBV19
D gene: TRBD2
CDR3 length: 16
CDR3 protein: CASSHRRLAGDIEQYF
CDR3 DNA: TGTGCCAGTAGTCACAGGCGACTAGCGGGAGATATCGAGCAGTACTTC

J gene: TRBJ1-4
clone size: .
V gene: TRBV7-3
D gene: .
CDR3 length: 14
CDR3 protein: CASSPTGSSGKLFF
CDR3 DNA: TGTGCCAGCAGCCCTACAGGGTCAAGTGGAAAACTGTTTTTT

J gene: TRBJ2-7
clone size: .
V gene: TRBV7-9
D gene: TRBD2
CDR3 length: 16
CDR3 protein: CASSDGTSGRIGVQYF
CDR3 DNA: TGTGCCAGCAGCGATGGGACTAGCGGGAGGATTGGGGTGCAGTACTTC

J gene: TRBJ2-7
clone size: .
V gene: TRBV6-6
D gene: TRBD1
CDR3 length: 14
CDR3 protein: CASLKGQEVYEQYF
CDR3 DNA: TGTGCCAGCCTGAAGGGACAGGAGGTCTACGAGCAGTACTTC

J gene: TRBJ2-7
clone size: .
V gene: TRBV28
D gene: .
CDR3 length: 13
CDR3 protein: CASTGGPSYEQYF
CDR3 DNA: TGTGCCAGCACCGGGGGCCCGTCCTACGAGCAGTACTTC

J gene: TRBJ2-4
clone size: .
V gene: TRBV5-6
D gene: .
CDR3 length: 16
CDR3 protein: CASSLGTVLAKNIQYF
CDR3 DNA: TGTGCCAGCAGCTTGGGGACAGTCCTAGCCAAAAACATTCAGTACTTC

J gene: TRBJ2-3
clone size: once
V gene: TRBV4-3
D gene: .
CDR3 length: 18
CDR3 protein: CASSQEGPLAIGTDTQYF
CDR3 DNA: TGCGCCAGCAGCCAAGAGGGGCCCCTAGCGATCGGCACAGATACGCAGTATTTT

J gene: TRBJ1-4
clone size: .
V gene: TRBV2
D gene: .
CDR3 length: 12
CDR3 protein: CASEGGREKLFF
CDR3 DNA: TGTGCCAGCGAGGGGGGTCGGGAAAAACTGTTTTTT

J gene: TRBJ2-7
clone size: .
V gene: TRBV7-9
D gene: TRBD1
CDR3 length: 16
CDR3 protein: CASSPVNPTGMYEQYF
CDR3 DNA: TGTGCCAGCAGCCCAGTAAACCCGACAGGGATGTACGAGCAGTACTTC